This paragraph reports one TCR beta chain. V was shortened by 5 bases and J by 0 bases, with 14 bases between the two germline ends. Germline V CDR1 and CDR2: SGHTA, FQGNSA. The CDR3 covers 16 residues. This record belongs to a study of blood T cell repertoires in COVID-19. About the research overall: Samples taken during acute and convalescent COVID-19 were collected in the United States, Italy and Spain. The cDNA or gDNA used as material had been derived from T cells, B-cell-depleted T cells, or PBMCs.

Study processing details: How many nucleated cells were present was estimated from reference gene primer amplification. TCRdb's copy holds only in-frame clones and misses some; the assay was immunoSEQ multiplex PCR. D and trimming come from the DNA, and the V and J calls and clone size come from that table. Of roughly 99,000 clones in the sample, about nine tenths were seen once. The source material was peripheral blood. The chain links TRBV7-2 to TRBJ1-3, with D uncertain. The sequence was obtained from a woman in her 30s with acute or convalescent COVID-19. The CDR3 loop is CASSQDSVFSGNTIYF. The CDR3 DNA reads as TGTGCCAGCAGCCAAGATTCGGTCTTCTCTGGAAACACCATATATTTT. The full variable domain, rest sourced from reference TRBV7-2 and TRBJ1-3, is GAGVSQSPSNKVTEKGKDVELRCDPISGHTALYWYRQSLGQGLEFLIYFQGNSAPDKSGLPSDRFSAERTGGSVSTLTIQRTQQEDSAVYLCASSQDSVFSGNTIYFGEGSWLTVV.